A selection of T cell receptor beta chains follows, all from one sample in a study of T cell repertoires in cytomegalovirus infection. TCRdb reanalysed the reads using MiXCR and keeps one entry per CDR3 protein. The table shows under 300,000 distinct CDR3 sequences, with roughly an eighth occurring only once. Sequences were obtained from PBMCs. The source of these receptors is a human donor in good health (CMV status not recorded). Some clones in this sample may be carry-over from other donors' samples. CDR3s include the opening cysteine and the closing phenylalanine or tryptophan. The order of the fields is clone size, J gene, V gene, D gene, CDR3 DNA, CDR3 protein. D genes are given only for firm matches. The size field is filled for only some rows; it gives once, few, many or a size class.

>.|TRBJ1-1|TRBV10-3|.
TGTGCCATCAGTGAGTCGACTGCAGGGACAATATCTGAAGCTTTCTTT
CAISESTAGTISEAFF
>.|TRBJ1-2|TRBV29-1|TRBD1
TGCAGCGCTTCGGGACAGGGGGCGTCTGGCTACACCTTC
CSASGQGASGYTF
>.|TRBJ2-3|TRBV11-3|.
TGTGCCAGCAGCTTAAGGACAGCCTTCACAGATACGCAGTATTTT
CASSLRTAFTDTQYF
>many|TRBJ1-5|TRBV7-2|TRBD1
TGTGCCAGCAGCTTAGTGGGAGGACAGGGGGCCCATCAGCCCCAGCATTTT
CASSLVGGQGAHQPQHF
>.|TRBJ1-1|TRBV14|.
TGTGCCAGCAGCCAGACAGATATGAACACTGAAGCTTTCTTT
CASSQTDMNTEAFF
>many|TRBJ1-1|TRBV6-1|.
TGTGCCAGCAGTGGAGCGCCTTACACTGAAGCTTTCTTT
CASSGAPYTEAFF
>many|TRBJ2-5|TRBV7-2|TRBD2
TGTGCCAGCAGCTTAGCGCCCGGGGGGACAGAGACCCAGTACTTC
CASSLAPGGTETQYF
>many|TRBJ2-5|TRBV5-5|TRBD1
TGTGCCAGCAGTCATATCCCGGGACAGGGTAGGGAGACCCAGTACTTC
CASSHIPGQGRETQYF
>.|TRBJ2-4|TRBV6-2/TRBV6-3|.
TGTGCCAGCAGCTACGGGGGTCTCGAAAACATTCAGTACTTC
CASSYGGLENIQYF
>.|TRBJ1-2|TRBV12-3/TRBV12-4|.
TGTGCCAGCAGTCCACTCCCCCAGGGCCCCAACTATGGCTACACCTTC
CASSPLPQGPNYGYTF
>.|TRBJ1-1|TRBV6-2/TRBV6-3|.
TGTGCCAGCAGTTACGGAGGGATTGCCACTGAAGCTTTCTTT
CASSYGGIATEAFF
>many|TRBJ2-1|TRBV7-3|.
TGTGCCAGCAGCCCCTCGTGGGAGCAGGATGAGCAGTTCTTC
CASSPSWEQDEQFF
>.|TRBJ2-5|TRBV2|TRBD2
TGTGCCAGCAGTGGCGGGAGGGGTGGAGAGACCCAGTACTTC
CASSGGRGGETQYF
>many|TRBJ2-1|TRBV7-2|.
TGTGCCAGCAGCTTAGGGGGGTCCGTCAATGAGCAGTTCTTC
CASSLGGSVNEQFF
>medium-sized|TRBJ2-1|TRBV12-3/TRBV12-4|TRBD1
TGTGCCAGCAGTTTGGGACAGAACAATGAGCAGTTCTTC
CASSLGQNNEQFF
>once|TRBJ2-7|TRBV6-2/TRBV6-3|.
TGTGCCAGCAGTTACACGGGTGCCCCCTACGAGCAGTACTTC
CASSYTGAPYEQYF
>many|TRBJ2-1|TRBV7-3|.
TGTGCCAGCAGCTTTGGAGACCACCTTAATGAGCAGTTCTTC
CASSFGDHLNEQFF
>many|TRBJ1-2|TRBV6-1|.
TGTGCCAGCAGCAGGGATTCCGGGACCCGAGAGGGCTACACCTTC
CASSRDSGTREGYTF
>.|TRBJ2-5|TRBV19|TRBD2
TGTGCCAGTAGTACCTTAGCGGGAGTGGAGACCCAGTACTTC
CASSTLAGVETQYF
>.|TRBJ2-5|TRBV3-1|TRBD1
TGTGCCAGCAGCCCTTCCGGGACAGGACAAGAGACCCAGTACTTC
CASSPSGTGQETQYF
>many|TRBJ1-5|TRBV4-2|.
TGTGCCAGCAGGGACTTACCCCGGACCGCGGGGAGGGAGCCCCAGCATTTT
CASRDLPRTAGREPQHF
>many|TRBJ1-6|TRBV2|.
TGTGCCAGCAGGGGTTTCGGGGCTTCACCCCTCCACTTT
CASRGFGASPLHF
>.|TRBJ2-3|TRBV20-1|.
TGCAGTGCTAAACCCAGCACAGATACGCAGTATTTT
CSAKPSTDTQYF
>few|TRBJ2-1|TRBV6-2/TRBV6-3|.
TGTGCCAGCAGTCCGACTAAAGGGGCGGGGCCCTACAATGAGCAGTTCTTC
CASSPTKGAGPYNEQFF
>few|TRBJ2-3|TRBV7-9|TRBD2
TGTGCCAGCAGCGACGCCGCCGGGACTAGCCTAGATACGCAGTATTTT
CASSDAAGTSLDTQYF
>many|TRBJ2-6|TRBV5-1|.
TGCGCCACCTCCAATCAGGGACGGACCTTCTCTGGGGCCAACGTCCTGACTTTC
CATSNQGRTFSGANVLTF
>.|TRBJ2-1|TRBV7-9|TRBD2
TGTGCCAGCAGCTCTGGACTAGCGGGGAACTACAATGAGCAGTTCTTC
CASSSGLAGNYNEQFF
>.|TRBJ2-1|TRBV5-1|TRBD2
TGCGCCAGCAGCTTACTAGCGGGAGGAACGAATGAGCAGTTCTTC
CASSLLAGGTNEQFF
>many|TRBJ2-5|TRBV6-5|.
TGTGCCAGCAGGCCCGACTGGTGGGCTGAGACCCAGTACTTC
CASRPDWWAETQYF
>.|TRBJ2-3|TRBV5-6|.
TGTGCCAGCAGCATAGCTCCTCGCACAGATACGCAGTATTTT
CASSIAPRTDTQYF
>.|TRBJ2-1|TRBV20-1|TRBD2
TGCAGTGCTAGCTCCCTTCGAGCGGGAGGGATGGATGAGCAGTTCTTC
CSASSLRAGGMDEQFF
>.|TRBJ1-2|TRBV29-1|.
TGCAGCGTTGAAGGGGATGGCTACACCTTC
CSVEGDGYTF
>few|TRBJ2-1|TRBV28|.
TGTGCCAGCGAATACAATGAGCAGTTCTTC
CASEYNEQFF
>many|TRBJ2-5|TRBV28|.
TGTGCCAGCAGTGGTCGGGGCACGCAAGAGACCCAGTACTTC
CASSGRGTQETQYF
>many|TRBJ1-1|TRBV18|TRBD1
TGTGCCAGCTCACAACCAGACAGGGGTTACACTGAAGCTTTCTTT
CASSQPDRGYTEAFF
>many|TRBJ2-7|TRBV7-2|.
TGTGCCAGCAGCTTAAAGGGGTCAGTCCACGAGCAGTACTTC
CASSLKGSVHEQYF
>many|TRBJ2-5|TRBV7-2|.
TGTGCCAGCAGCCTCCACGGACGGCAGACCCAGTACTTC
CASSLHGRQTQYF
>few|TRBJ2-7|TRBV29-1|TRBD1
TGCAGCGTCGGACAGGGTCCCCCCTACGAGCAGTACTTC
CSVGQGPPYEQYF
>.|TRBJ2-7|TRBV20-1|TRBD2
TGCAGTGCTGGTCGAGGTAGCGGGGGGCCCGGCGAGCAGTACTTC
CSAGRGSGGPGEQYF
>many|TRBJ2-6|TRBV2|.
TGTGCCAGCAGTGAGGGGCAGGCGGTCTCGGGGGCCAACGTCCTGACTTTC
CASSEGQAVSGANVLTF
>.|TRBJ2-3|TRBV11-2|TRBD1
TGTGCCAGCAGCCCTCTCGGACAGGGGGCAGATACGCAGTATTTT
CASSPLGQGADTQYF
>few|TRBJ1-1|TRBV20-1|.
TGCAGTGCTCTTCAGGGGTACTGGGGTAACACTGAAGCTTTCTTT
CSALQGYWGNTEAFF
>many|TRBJ1-2|TRBV12-3/TRBV12-4|.
TGTGCCAGCAGTTTCCAGGCCGGTCGTAATGGCTACACCTTC
CASSFQAGRNGYTF
>few|TRBJ2-4|TRBV6-2/TRBV6-3|.
TGTGCCAGCAGTACCTCCACAGGAGGAGGAAACATTCAGTACTTC
CASSTSTGGGNIQYF
>few|TRBJ2-3|TRBV3-1|.
TGTGCCAGCAGCCAAGAACTAGCCCATACAGATACGCAGTATTTT
CASSQELAHTDTQYF
>.|TRBJ1-1|TRBV5-6|.
TGTGCCAGCAGAAAATTGGGGGTCCACACTGAAGCTTTCTTT
CASRKLGVHTEAFF
>many|TRBJ2-3|TRBV14|.
TGTGCCAGCAGCCACGGACTCGTACGCGATACGCAGTATTTT
CASSHGLVRDTQYF
>many|TRBJ1-1|TRBV19|.
TGTGCCAGTAGTATAGGGGACCTGGGCGGTACTGAAGCTTTCTTT
CASSIGDLGGTEAFF
>many|TRBJ1-3|TRBV7-2|.
TGTGCCAGCAGCTCGGAGGACAGAACCGGAAACACCATATATTTT
CASSSEDRTGNTIYF